The present T cell receptor beta chain was sequenced within a study of shared clonotypes between healthy human individuals. This CDR3 spans 13 amino acids. Trimming shortened V by 4 bases and J by 2 bases, and 7 bases separated the two germline ends. CDR1 and CDR2 from the germline V gene are MNHNS and SASEGT. Libraries were prepared by immunoSEQ multiplex PCR; TCRdb keeps only in-frame clonotypes and omits some of them. The sample lists millions of clones; more than 85% were seen once. Sequenced material: naive CD4+ T cells from PBMCs. Indicated subset: CD45RA+ positively selected. The chain uses TRBV6-1 and TRBJ2-3, with D tentatively TRBD2 (6 bases). The receptor comes from a man aged 18 to 30 in good health. Some clones in this sample may be carry-over from other donors' samples. The CDR3 DNA reads as TGTGCCAGCAGTGGCGGGAACACAGATACGCAGTATTTT. Translated, it gives CASSGGNTDTQYF.